This T cell receptor (beta chain) was captured in a study of siplizumab effects on memory and regulatory T cells. Study conclusions and caveats: Naive T cells appeared more varied than memory cells and looked like key alloresponse contributors.

On this clone: What it binds is not known.

Germline CDR1 is SGHTA and CDR2 is FQGTGA. The V gene end was trimmed by 2 bases and the J gene end by 0 bases; junction bases not matched to a gene: 3. The CDR3 extends over 17 amino acids. This table comes from immunoSEQ multiplex PCR, and its TCRdb copy is limited to in-frame clones, with some not included. The repertoire holds 100,000 to 110,000 clones, with approximately 92% as singletons. V is TRBV7-3 and J is TRBJ2-1; the match to TRBD2 covers 11 bases. Sequenced: CD4+ T cells sorted from blood. The sequence came from a human donor in good health. The CDR3 sequence is CASSLRLAGPSYNEQFF. CDR3 coding DNA: TGTGCCAGCAGCTTACGACTAGCGGGGCCCTCCTACAATGAGCAGTTCTTC.